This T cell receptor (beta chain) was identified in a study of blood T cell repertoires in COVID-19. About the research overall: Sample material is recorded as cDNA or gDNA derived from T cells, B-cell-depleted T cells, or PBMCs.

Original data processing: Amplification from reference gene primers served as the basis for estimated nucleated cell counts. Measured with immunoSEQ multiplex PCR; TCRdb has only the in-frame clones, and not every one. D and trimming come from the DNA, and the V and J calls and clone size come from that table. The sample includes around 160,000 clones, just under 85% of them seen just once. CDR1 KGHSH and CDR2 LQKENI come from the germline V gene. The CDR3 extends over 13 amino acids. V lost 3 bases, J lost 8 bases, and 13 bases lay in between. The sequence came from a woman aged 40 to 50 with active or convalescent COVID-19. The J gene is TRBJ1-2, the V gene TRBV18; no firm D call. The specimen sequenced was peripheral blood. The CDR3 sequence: CASSPGSSGGYTF. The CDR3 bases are TGTGCCAGCTCACCGGGATCTTCGGGGGGCTACACCTTC.